The present entry profiles one T cell receptor (beta chain) with its context. The antigen remains unidentified. J was trimmed by 1 base and V by 6 bases; bases with no gene match: 5. The germline V gene encodes CDR1 SQVTM and CDR2 ANQGSEA. The CDR3 runs 14 residues. Healthy individuals who donated bone marrow served as the donors. This record belongs to a study of cytomegalovirus exposure and HLA in healthy donors. Study-level results: There were a few CMV-associated chains whose specificity for CMV antigens was confirmed in vitro. Clonal expansion, a later analysis showed, was greater in HLA-associated TCR beta chains than in equally common others.

The PCR employed 60 Vbeta primers together with 13 Jbeta primers. Only in-frame clones appear in the TCRdb table, and some are missing; sequencing was by immunoSEQ multiplex PCR. The sample lists 65,000 or so clones; 70% to 80% were seen once. Specimen: PBMCs. The TCR sequence derives from a girl aged 10 to 17 in good health and CMV-seropositive. The genes are TRBV29-1 and TRBJ2-2; 7 bases are a match to TRBD1. CDR3 protein: CSVRGIMNTGELFF. The CDR3 DNA follows: TGCAGCGTCAGGGGGATTATGAACACCGGGGAGCTGTTTTTT.